The 32 T cell receptor beta chains listed next were all sequenced from one sample in a study of cytomegalovirus exposure and HLA in healthy donors. In the PCR, 60 Vbeta and 13 Jbeta primers were used. Profiling relied on immunoSEQ multiplex PCR, and the TCRdb table lists in-frame clones only, not all of them. The sample holds 50,000 or so clones; 65% to 80% are singletons and the top ten take around 8.4%. Sequenced material: PBMCs. These receptors came from a woman in her 50s in good health and CMV-seronegative.

The genes are TRBV28 and TRBJ1-1; 8 positions agree with TRBD1. V lost 6 bases, J lost 4 bases, and 10 bases stayed unmatched. The CDR3 has 15 residues. CDR1 and CDR2 (germline): MDHEN, SYDVKM. CDR3 bases: TGTGCCAGCAGAGGACAGGGCGAAGGGAGCACTGAAGCTTTCTTT. It specifies CASRGQGEGSTEAFF.

This clone was found a few times. The chain is built from TRBV19 and TRBJ1-5, with D maybe TRBD1 (5 bases). V was shortened by 6 bases and J by 1 base, with 10 bases between the two germline ends. This CDR3 contains 14 residues. Germline V gives CDR1 LNHDA, CDR2 SQIVND (reference sequence). The DNA for the CDR3 is TGTGCCAGTAGCCCAGGGTCCAGCAATCAGCCCCAGCATTTT. Translating gives CASSPGSSNQPQHF.

This clone was counted once. The gene calls are TRBV5-1 and TRBJ2-5; D may be TRBD1 (5 bases). CDR1 SGHRS and CDR2 YFSETQ come from the germline V gene. Trimming shortened V by 0 bases and J by 4 bases, and 19 bases separated the two germline ends. The CDR3 sequence is 17 residues long. For the CDR3, the DNA is TGCGCCAGCAGCTTGGCTTTAGATACAGGTCCAGGAGAGACCCAGTACTTC. Protein: CASSLALDTGPGETQYF.

As for this clone: Mismatch with germline at one junction end may stem from a read error. The rearrangement uses TRBV29-1 and TRBJ2-7, with D tentatively TRBD2 (6 bases). Germline-derived CDR1 and CDR2 are SQVTM and ANQGSEA. The CDR3 has 12 residues. As DNA, the CDR3 is TGCAGCGTGGAAGCGGGTCCCTACGAGCAGTACTTC. Its translation is CSVEAGPYEQYF.

The chain links TRBV19 to TRBJ1-5; 7 bases map to TRBD1. In germline, CDR1 is LNHDA, CDR2 SQIVND (reference sequence). CDR3 length: 12 amino acids. The CDR3 DNA follows: TGTGCTACAGGGGTTCGCAATCAGCCCCAGCATTTT. The encoded protein is CATGVRNQPQHF.

This chain connects TRBV5-1 to TRBJ1-2; 10 nucleotides align to TRBD1. J lost 7 bases, V lost 0 bases, and 12 bases had no gene match. CDR3 length: 17 amino acids. Germline V gene data show CDR1 as SGHRS and CDR2 as YFSETQ. CDR3 sequence (DNA): TGCGCCAGCAGCTTGGCCCCCGGGGGGGGACAGGGGCCTGGCTACACCTTC. Translated: CASSLAPGGGQGPGYTF.

The chain uses TRBV5-4 and TRBJ2-6, with a tentative D call TRBD2 (6 bases). Trimming removed 4 bases at V and 2 bases at J, with 19 bases between. The germline V gene has CDR1 SGHNT and CDR2 YYREEE (reference sequence). CDR3 length: 18 residues. The CDR3 spells CASSKGDGWGAGANVLTF. CDR3 in DNA: TGTGCCAGCAGCAAGGGAGATGGTTGGGGGGCTGGGGCCAACGTCCTGACTTTC.

V gene TRBV11-2 combines with J gene TRBJ2-3; the match to TRBD2 covers 11 bases. V gave up 4 bases and J gave up 5 bases; unmatched junction bases: 14. Germline V gene data show CDR1 as SGHAT and CDR2 as FQNNGV. The length of the CDR3 is 18 residues. The CDR3 DNA reads as TGTGCCAGCAGCTCTCCGGAGGGACTAGCGGCTTCGCGAGATACGCAGTATTTT. This gives the protein CASSSPEGLAASRDTQYF.

This chain joins TRBV25-1 and TRBJ2-7; D not certain. V lost 8 bases and J lost 2, with 13 bases in between. CDR1 and CDR2 (germline): MGHDK, SYGVNS. There are 13 residues in the CDR3. This CDR3 is CASRNSGAYEQYF. The CDR3, as DNA: TGTGCCAGCCGTAACTCCGGTGCCTACGAGCAGTACTTC.

Turning to this clone: The conserved phenylalanine or tryptophan normally closing the CDR3 is absent here, so this likely arose from a read error. This chain uses TRBV7-9 with TRBJ1-4; D not certain. The germline V and J ends were trimmed by 4 bases and 8 bases, with 14 bases remaining between them. The germline V gene has CDR1 SEHNR and CDR2 FQNEAQ (reference sequence). The CDR3 sequence is 14 residues long. The CDR3 DNA reads as TGTGCCAGCAGCTCCTCAGGAAGGGAGGAAAAACTGTTTGTT. Its translation is CASSSSGREEKLFV.

This sequence joins TRBV30 and TRBJ1-4; TRBD1 agrees at 8 bases. From germline, CDR1 is GTSNPN and CDR2 SVGIG (reference sequence). The length of the CDR3 is 14 residues. After removal of 0 bases from V and 8 bases from J, the junction contained 5 bases not matched to a gene. Written as DNA, the CDR3 is TGTGCCTGGAGTGTAGGACAGGGAGAGGAAAAACTGTTTTTT. Its translation is CAWSVGQGEEKLFF.

The chain employs TRBV6-4 and TRBJ2-1; 12 positions agree with TRBD2. The CDR3 sequence is 13 residues long. In germline, CDR1 is MRHNA, CDR2 SNTAGT. V shed 5 bases, J shed 9 bases, and the junction held 2 bases outside the gene matches. The CDR3 here is CASSSTSGGEQFF. DNA for the CDR3: TGTGCCAGCAGTTCGACTAGCGGGGGTGAGCAGTTCTTC.

In its sample, this clone was seen once. The V and J genes are TRBV4-3 and TRBJ2-1; maybe TRBD1 (5 bases). With 2 bases removed from V and 4 bases from J, the gap between germline ends came to 21 bases. Germline values: CDR1 LGHNA, CDR2 YSLEER. The CDR3 runs to 18 residues. CDR3 nucleotide sequence: TGCGCCAGCAGCCAACAAGGGCAGGGTGCTTCCCGATACAATGAGCAGTTCTTC. The encoded protein is CASSQQGQGASRYNEQFF.

This rearrangement joins TRBV6-6 to TRBJ1-6; no clear D gene. V lost 4 bases and J 10 bases, leaving 11 bases between the germline ends. The CDR3 length is 13 residues. Per germline, CDR1 MNHNY and CDR2 SVGAGI (reference sequence). CDR3 loop: CASSLEGGSPLHF. CDR3 DNA: TGTGCCAGCAGTTTGGAGGGTGGATCACCCCTCCACTTT.

The rearrangement links TRBV6-5 to TRBJ2-7; 7 bases match TRBD2. Germline V CDR1 and CDR2: MNHEY, SVGAGI. There are 16 residues in the CDR3. V lost 2 bases, J lost 2 bases, and 9 bases stayed unmatched. The CDR3 DNA reads as TGTGCCAGCAGTTACGGGGGGGAGAGTGAGACCTACGAGCAGTACTTC. It specifies CASSYGGESETYEQYF.

V and J are TRBV2 and TRBJ1-2, with D unclear. Between the trimmed V and J ends, which lost 10 bases and 5 bases, there was a span of 20 bases. The CDR3 totals 14 residues. The germline V gene has CDR1 SNHLY and CDR2 FYNNEI. Written as DNA, the CDR3 is TGTGCCACCCTCAAAACACCTCAGACTTATGGCTACACCTTC. Its protein is CATLKTPQTYGYTF.

CDR3 in amino acids: CASSYGGEGNIQYF. CDR3 coding DNA: TGTGCCAGCAGTTACGGGGGGGAAGGAAACATTCAGTACTTC. V and J are TRBV6-6 and TRBJ2-4; TRBD2 aligns across 7 bases. Germline V lookup: CDR1 MNHNY, CDR2 SVGAGI (reference sequence). This CDR3 is 14 amino acids long. Trimming took 2 bases from V and 6 from J; bases not matched to a gene: 4.

This chain uses TRBV30 with TRBJ2-5, with 7 bases fitting TRBD1. After removal of 5 bases from V and 5 bases from J, the junction contained 5 bases not matched to a gene. Germline values: CDR1 GTSNPN, CDR2 SVGIG (reference sequence). CDR3 length: 12 residues. The CDR3 is CAWVTGIETQYF. The CDR3 DNA sequence: TGTGCCTGGGTGACAGGGATTGAGACCCAGTACTTC.

The V gene is TRBV21-1, the J gene TRBJ2-1; the table's D call of TRBD2 was not tested on the DNA. TRBV21-1 is noted as a pseudogene. This CDR3 has 14 amino acids. The CDR3 region is CASYGGGGGHEQFF. CDR3 nucleotide sequence: TGTGCCAGCTACGGGGGCGGGGGGGGCCATGAGCAGTTCTTC.

This clone was found once. The J gene is TRBJ2-1, the V gene TRBV18; 7 bases are a match to TRBD2. The CDR3 length is 16 residues. The ends lost 3 bases at V and 9 bases at J; junction bases unmatched: 14. In germline, CDR1 is KGHSH, CDR2 LQKENI. In nucleotides, the CDR3 is TGTGCCAGCTCACCGATGGCGGGAGCCACTCGTCTTGAGCAGTTCTTC. Protein: CASSPMAGATRLEQFF.

This clone was found once. The chain links TRBV5-8 to TRBJ1-1; 9 positions match TRBD1. The CDR3 spans 15 residues. Germline CDR1 reads SGHTS; CDR2 reads YDEGEE. J gave up 0 bases and V 5 bases, and 5 bases lay outside the gene matches. The CDR3 DNA is TGTGCCAGCAGTTCTGGACAGGGGATGAACACTGAAGCTTTCTTT. It is translated as CASSSGQGMNTEAFF.

The chain combines TRBV6-1 with TRBJ2-7; D is ambiguous. V lost 5 bases and J 2 bases, leaving 10 bases between the germline ends. The CDR3 covers 13 residues. In germline, CDR1 is MNHNS, CDR2 SASEGT. CDR3 sequence reads: CASSFEVAYEQYF. CDR3 coding DNA: TGTGCCAGCAGTTTTGAGGTTGCCTACGAGCAGTACTTC.

V and J are TRBV11-1 and TRBJ1-1; D not certain. The germline V gene encodes CDR1 SGHAT and CDR2 FQDESV (reference sequence). V was clipped by 2 bases and J by 0 bases, with 7 bases between them. The CDR3 has 14 amino acids. CDR3 in amino acids: CASSLSHMNTEAFF. The CDR3 DNA sequence: TGTGCCAGCAGCTTATCCCACATGAACACTGAAGCTTTCTTT.

The chain combines TRBV6-1 with TRBJ2-1; 7 nucleotides line up with TRBD2. With 11 bases clipped from V and 9 bases from J, the junction kept 7 bases outside the gene matches. The germline V gene encodes CDR1 MNHNS and CDR2 SASEGT. This CDR3 has 11 amino acids. The DNA for the CDR3 is TGTGCCGGGGGGGTATACCCTGAGCAGTTCTTC. It codes for CAGGVYPEQFF.

A single count supports this clone. The J gene is TRBJ2-7, the V gene TRBV28; TRBD2 is a possible D gene (6 bases). Trimming cost V 4 bases and J 7 bases, with 23 bases left between them. The CDR3 has 16 residues. CDR1 is MDHEN and CDR2 is SYDVKM in the germline V gene. The CDR3 bases are TGTGCCAGCAGTTCCTCCCATTGGAACGGGGGTGGGGAGCAGTACTTC. It encodes CASSSSHWNGGGEQYF.

The chain links TRBV2 to TRBJ1-1, with 7 nucleotides matching TRBD1. Germline V gene data show CDR1 as SNHLY and CDR2 as FYNNEI. This CDR3 is 14 amino acids long. V lost 8 bases to trimming and J lost 8 bases; unmatched junction nucleotides: 14. CDR3 loop: CASARRQGLLEAFF. The DNA of the CDR3 is TGTGCCAGCGCTCGCAGACAGGGCCTCCTCGAAGCTTTCTTT.

The chain employs TRBV2 and TRBJ2-2; a possible D gene is TRBD1 (5 bases). V was shortened by 6 bases and J by 4 bases, with 15 bases between the two germline ends. CDR1 and CDR2 from the germline V gene are SNHLY and FYNNEI. This CDR3 has 15 amino acids. CDR3 amino acids: CASRVGRAVTGELFF. In DNA, the CDR3 is TGTGCCAGCAGGGTAGGCAGGGCCGTCACCGGGGAGCTGTTTTTT.

V and J are TRBV7-2 and TRBJ2-1, with 8 bases aligning to TRBD2. The germline V gene encodes CDR1 SGHTA and CDR2 FQGNSA. V trimming: 3 bases; J trimming: 6 bases; junction bases outside the gene matches: 1. The CDR3 runs to 13 residues. CDR3 bases: TGTGCCAGCAGCTTTGCGGGGGGCAATGAGCAGTTCTTC. This gives the protein CASSFAGGNEQFF.

The V gene is TRBV6-6, the J gene TRBJ1-5; D unclear. Trimming shortened V by 7 bases and J by 5 bases, and 12 bases separated the two germline ends. Germline CDR1 is MNHNY and CDR2 is SVGAGI (reference sequence). The CDR3 consists of 13 residues. DNA for the CDR3: TGTGCCAGCACGGCTCATGCGGATCAGCCCCAGCATTTT. As protein: CASTAHADQPQHF.

The chain is built from TRBV28 and TRBJ1-2; 7 bases map to TRBD1. Unmatched junction bases numbered 5, after V lost 8 bases and J lost 5 bases. The CDR3 is 12 residues long. Germline V gives CDR1 MDHEN, CDR2 SYDVKM. CDR3 region: CASAQTGYGYTF. CDR3 bases: TGTGCCAGCGCCCAGACAGGGTATGGCTACACCTTC.

The sample holds one count of this clone. The same CDR3 also results from other DNA sequences found in this sample. The chain couples TRBV11-2 to TRBJ2-7, with 8 nucleotides matching TRBD2. Germline V gene lookup returns CDR1 SGHAT and CDR2 FQNNGV. The CDR3 is 11 amino acids. The V segment lost 5 bases and the J segment 6 bases; nucleotides outside the gene matches: 0. This CDR3 reads CASSRGGEQYF. In DNA, the CDR3 is TGTGCCAGCAGCCGGGGGGGCGAGCAGTACTTC. The full variable domain, rest sourced from reference TRBV11-2 and TRBJ2-7, is EAGVAQSPRYKIIEKRQSVAFWCNPISGHATLYWYQQILGQGPKLLIQFQNNGVVDDSQLPKDRFSAERLKGVDSTLKIQPAKLEDSAVYLCASSRGGEQYFGPGTRLTVT.

J is TRBJ2-7 and V is TRBV6-1, with D possibly being TRBD1 (5 bases). CDR3 size: 14 residues. Germline lookup yields CDR1 MNHNS and CDR2 SASEGT. Deletions cut 5 bases from V and 2 bases from J, with 13 bases between. In DNA form, the CDR3 reads TGTGCCAGCAGTTGGCGGACGGACACCTACGAGCAGTACTTC. This sequence encodes CASSWRTDTYEQYF.